This T cell receptor beta chain was sequenced during a study of blood T cell repertoires in COVID-19. About the research overall: The United States, Italy and Spain supplied acute and convalescent COVID-19 samples.

CDR3 length equals 13 residues. Trimming shortened V by 4 bases and J by 7 bases, and 17 bases separated the two germline ends. Germline lookup yields CDR1 GTSNPN and CDR2 SVGIG (reference sequence). Generated by immunoSEQ multiplex PCR, the TCRdb table keeps only in-frame clones and is missing some. The sample yields over 250,000 clones, more than 85% seen once. The source is a young adult with COVID-19, enrolled during active disease. The chain employs TRBV30 and TRBJ2-7; D gene unclear. The sample comprised peripheral blood. Here the CDR3 reads CAWTPGLGREQYF. Written as DNA, the CDR3 is TGTGCCTGGACCCCAGGCCTGGGCCGGGAGCAGTACTTC.